Shown below are 2 T cell receptor beta chains from a single sample sequenced in a study of CD8 T cells in ankylosing spondylitis. TCRdb called the 5' RACE reads again in MiXCR, with one record for every CDR3 protein. The sample has approximately 220,000 distinct CDR3 sequences; about 10% are singletons. Sequenced input: blood, either unsorted or a sorted T cell fraction (not recorded which). The receptor set was obtained from a male donor with ankylosing spondylitis or in good health (not recorded which).

The sample holds a few counts of this clonotype. The genes are TRBV7-2 and TRBJ2-1; 8 nucleotides match TRBD2. The CDR3 totals 17 residues. Germline V gene data show CDR1 as SGHTA and CDR2 as FQGNSA. The ends lost 5 bases at V and 6 bases at J; junction bases unmatched: 15. The chain's CDR3 is CASSPQGTGGPGNEQFF. Written as DNA, the CDR3 is TGTGCCAGCAGCCCGCAAGGTACGGGGGGGCCTGGCAATGAGCAGTTCTTC.

This clonotype came up many times. One end of the junction fails to match germline, which may point to a read error. The V gene is TRBV5-1, the J gene TRBJ2-2; 10 bases agree with TRBD2. The CDR3 sequence is 14 residues long. Germline loops: CDR1 SGHRS, CDR2 YFSETQ. CDR3 region: CASTLGTSVGELFF. The CDR3 DNA is TGCGCCAGCACCTTGGGGACTAGCGTCGGGGAGCTGTTTTTT.